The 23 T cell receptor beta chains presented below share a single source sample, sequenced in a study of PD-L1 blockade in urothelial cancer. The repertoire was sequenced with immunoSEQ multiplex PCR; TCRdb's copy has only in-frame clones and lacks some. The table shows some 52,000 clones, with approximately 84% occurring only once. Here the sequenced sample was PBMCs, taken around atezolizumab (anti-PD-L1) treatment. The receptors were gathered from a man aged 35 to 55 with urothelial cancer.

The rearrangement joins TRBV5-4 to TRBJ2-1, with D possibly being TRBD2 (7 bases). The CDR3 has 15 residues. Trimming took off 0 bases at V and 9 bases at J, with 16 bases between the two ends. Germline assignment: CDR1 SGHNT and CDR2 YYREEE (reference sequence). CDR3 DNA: TGTGCCAGCAGCTTGGTGAGGGAGGGGGGTGGTGAGCAGTTCTTC. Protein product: CASSLVREGGGEQFF.

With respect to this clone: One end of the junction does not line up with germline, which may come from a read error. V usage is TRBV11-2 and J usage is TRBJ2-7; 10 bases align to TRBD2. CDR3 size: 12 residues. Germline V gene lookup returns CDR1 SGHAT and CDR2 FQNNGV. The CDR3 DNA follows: TGTGCCACCAGCGGGAGGGGCTACGAGCAGTACTTC. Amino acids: CATSGRGYEQYF.

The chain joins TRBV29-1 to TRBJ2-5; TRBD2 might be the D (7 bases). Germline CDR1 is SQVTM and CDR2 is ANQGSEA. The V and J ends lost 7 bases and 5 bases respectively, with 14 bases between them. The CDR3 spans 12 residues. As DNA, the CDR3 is TGCAGCGGGGGAGGGGGAATGGAGACCCAGTACTTC. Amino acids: CSGGGGMETQYF.

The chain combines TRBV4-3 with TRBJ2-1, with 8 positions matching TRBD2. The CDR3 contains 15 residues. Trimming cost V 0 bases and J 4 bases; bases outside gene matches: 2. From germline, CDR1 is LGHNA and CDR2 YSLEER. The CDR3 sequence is CASSQDASGYNEQFF. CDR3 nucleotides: TGCGCCAGCAGCCAAGATGCTAGCGGGTACAATGAGCAGTTCTTC.

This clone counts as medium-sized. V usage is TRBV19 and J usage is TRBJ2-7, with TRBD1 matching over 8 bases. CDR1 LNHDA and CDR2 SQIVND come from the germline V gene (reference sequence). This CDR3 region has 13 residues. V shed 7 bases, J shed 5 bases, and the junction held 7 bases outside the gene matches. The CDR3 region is CASTVAGGDEQYF. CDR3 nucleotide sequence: TGTGCCAGTACCGTGGCAGGGGGCGACGAGCAGTACTTC.

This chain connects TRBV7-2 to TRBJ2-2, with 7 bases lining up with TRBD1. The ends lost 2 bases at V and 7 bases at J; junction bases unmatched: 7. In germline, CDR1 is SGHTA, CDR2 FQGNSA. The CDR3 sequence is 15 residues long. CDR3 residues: CASSLTGAHVGELFF. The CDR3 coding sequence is TGTGCCAGCAGCTTAACAGGGGCGCATGTCGGGGAGCTGTTTTTT.

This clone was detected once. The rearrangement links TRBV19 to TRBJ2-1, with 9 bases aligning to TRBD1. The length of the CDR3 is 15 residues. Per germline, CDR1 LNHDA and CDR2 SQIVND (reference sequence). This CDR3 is CATLGTGSSYNEQFF. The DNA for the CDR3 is TGTGCGACTCTGGGGACAGGGAGCTCCTACAATGAGCAGTTCTTC.

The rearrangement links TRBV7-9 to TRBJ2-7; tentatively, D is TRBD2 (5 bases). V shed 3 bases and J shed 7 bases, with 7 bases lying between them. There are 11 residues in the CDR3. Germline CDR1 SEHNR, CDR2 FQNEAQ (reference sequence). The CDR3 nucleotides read TGTGCCAGCAGCTTCCGCGGGGAGCAGTACTTC. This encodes CASSFRGEQYF.

In DNA, the CDR3 is TGTGCCAGCAGCCCAACACAGGGCGGATCTTACTACGAGCAGTACTTC. Its translation is CASSPTQGGSYYEQYF. V usage is TRBV5-6 and J usage is TRBJ2-7, with D possibly being TRBD1 (6 bases). The germline CDR1 and CDR2 sequences are SGHDT and YYEEEE. The CDR3 spans 16 residues. The V end lost 4 bases, the J end lost 3 bases, and 20 bases lay between the germline ends.

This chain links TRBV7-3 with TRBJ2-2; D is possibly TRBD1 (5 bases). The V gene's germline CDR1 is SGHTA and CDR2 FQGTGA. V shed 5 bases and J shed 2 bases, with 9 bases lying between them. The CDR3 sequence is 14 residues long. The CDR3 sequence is CASSLQGNTGELFF. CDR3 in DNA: TGTGCCAGCAGCCTCCAGGGTAACACCGGGGAGCTGTTTTTT.

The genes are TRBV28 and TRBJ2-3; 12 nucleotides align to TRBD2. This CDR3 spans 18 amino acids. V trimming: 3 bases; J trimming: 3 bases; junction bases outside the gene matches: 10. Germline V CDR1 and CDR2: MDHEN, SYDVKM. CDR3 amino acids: CASSFLELAGGDTDTQYF. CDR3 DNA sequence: TGTGCCAGCAGTTTTCTGGAGCTAGCGGGAGGGGATACAGATACGCAGTATTTT. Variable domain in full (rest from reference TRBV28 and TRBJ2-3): DVKVTQSSRYLVKRTGEKVFLECVQDMDHENMFWYRQDPGLGLRLIYFSYDVKMKEKGDIPEGYSVSREKKERFSLILESASTNQTSMYLCASSFLELAGGDTDTQYFGPGTRLTVL.

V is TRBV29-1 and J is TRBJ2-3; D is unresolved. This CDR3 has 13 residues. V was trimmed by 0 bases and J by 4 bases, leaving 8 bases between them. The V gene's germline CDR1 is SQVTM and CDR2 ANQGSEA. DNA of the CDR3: TGCAGCGTTGAAGAGGCGGCGGCAGATACGCAGTATTTT. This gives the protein CSVEEAAADTQYF.

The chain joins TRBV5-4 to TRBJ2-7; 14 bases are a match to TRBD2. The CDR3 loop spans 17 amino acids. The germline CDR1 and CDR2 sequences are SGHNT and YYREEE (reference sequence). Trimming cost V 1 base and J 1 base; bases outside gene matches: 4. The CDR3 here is CASSLSGLAGVSYEQYF. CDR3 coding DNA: TGTGCCAGCAGCTTGTCGGGACTAGCGGGGGTATCCTACGAGCAGTACTTC.

Here the CDR3 DNA reads TGCGCCAGCAGCTTGGCCTATGCGGGGGCTATTTTAAACACTGAAGCTTTCTTT. Its protein is CASSLAYAGAILNTEAFF. This chain links TRBV5-1 with TRBJ1-1, with D possibly TRBD1 on 6 matching bases. This CDR3 is built from 18 residues. V lost 0 bases and J 2 bases, leaving 20 bases between the germline ends. Germline CDR1 reads SGHRS; CDR2 reads YFSETQ.

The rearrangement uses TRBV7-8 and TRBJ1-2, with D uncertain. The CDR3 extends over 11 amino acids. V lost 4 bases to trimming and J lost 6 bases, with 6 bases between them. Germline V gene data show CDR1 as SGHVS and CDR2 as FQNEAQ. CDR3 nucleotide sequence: TGTGCCAGCAGCTCGACTGATGGCTACACCTTC. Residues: CASSSTDGYTF.

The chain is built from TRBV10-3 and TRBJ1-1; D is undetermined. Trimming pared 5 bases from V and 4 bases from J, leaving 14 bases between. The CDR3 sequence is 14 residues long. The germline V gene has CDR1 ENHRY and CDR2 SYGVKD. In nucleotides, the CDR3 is TGTGCCATCAGTCCAGAGGCCGGGGTCACTGAAGCTTTCTTT. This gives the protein CAISPEAGVTEAFF.

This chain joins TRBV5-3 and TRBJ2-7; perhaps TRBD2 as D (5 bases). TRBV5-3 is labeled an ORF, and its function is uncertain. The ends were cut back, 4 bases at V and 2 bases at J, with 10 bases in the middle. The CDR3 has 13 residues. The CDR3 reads CARSSTGTYEQYF. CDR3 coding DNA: TGTGCCAGAAGCAGTACGGGGACCTACGAGCAGTACTTC.

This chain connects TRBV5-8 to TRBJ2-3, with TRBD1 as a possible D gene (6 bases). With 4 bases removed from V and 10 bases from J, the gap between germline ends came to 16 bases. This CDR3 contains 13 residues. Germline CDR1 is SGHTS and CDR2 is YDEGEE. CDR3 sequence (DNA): TGTGCCAGCAGCGAGGCCCGCAGGGGCGCGCAGTATTTT. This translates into CASSEARRGAQYF.

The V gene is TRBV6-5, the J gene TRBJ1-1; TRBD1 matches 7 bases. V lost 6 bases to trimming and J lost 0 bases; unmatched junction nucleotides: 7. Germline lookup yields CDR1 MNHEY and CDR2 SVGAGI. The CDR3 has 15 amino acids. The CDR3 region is CASSRTGAVNTEAFF. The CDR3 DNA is TGTGCCAGCAGCAGAACAGGGGCGGTGAACACTGAAGCTTTCTTT.

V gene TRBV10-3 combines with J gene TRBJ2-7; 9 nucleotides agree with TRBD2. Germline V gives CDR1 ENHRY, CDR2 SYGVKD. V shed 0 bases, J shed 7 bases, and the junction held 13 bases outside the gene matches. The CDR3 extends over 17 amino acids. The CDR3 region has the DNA TGTGCCATCAGTGAGTCGTCCCCTGCGGGAGGGTGGGCAGAGCAGTACTTC. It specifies CAISESSPAGGWAEQYF.

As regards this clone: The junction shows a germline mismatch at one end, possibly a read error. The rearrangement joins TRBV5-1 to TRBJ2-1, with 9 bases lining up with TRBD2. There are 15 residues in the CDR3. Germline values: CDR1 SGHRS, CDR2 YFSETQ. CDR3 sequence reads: CASSSSSGAYNEQFF. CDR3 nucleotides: TGCGCCAGCAGCTCGTCTAGCGGGGCCTACAATGAACAGTTCTTC.

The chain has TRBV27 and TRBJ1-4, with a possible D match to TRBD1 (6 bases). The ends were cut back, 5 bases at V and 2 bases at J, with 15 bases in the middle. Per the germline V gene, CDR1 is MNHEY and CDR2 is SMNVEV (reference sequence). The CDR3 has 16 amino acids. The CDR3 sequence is CASSPSITGTNEKLFF. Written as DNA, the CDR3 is TGTGCCAGCAGTCCATCGATAACAGGGACTAATGAAAAACTGTTTTTT.

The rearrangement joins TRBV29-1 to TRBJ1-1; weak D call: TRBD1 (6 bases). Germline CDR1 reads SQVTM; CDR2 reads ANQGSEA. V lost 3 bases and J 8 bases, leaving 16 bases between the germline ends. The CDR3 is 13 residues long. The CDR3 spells CSVEQGRAQEAFF. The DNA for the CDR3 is TGCAGCGTTGAGCAGGGGCGAGCCCAAGAAGCTTTCTTT.